This T cell receptor (beta chain) was documented in a study of T-cell reconstitution after alpha-beta-depleted transplantation in children. Preparation of the TCRbeta library involved a method that used unique molecular identifiers. TCRdb reprocessed the PCR reads via MiXCR and lists one record per CDR3 protein. The table shows about 500,000 distinct CDR3 sequences, with about 33% occurring only once. V was pared by 5 bases and J by 7 bases, with 15 bases between. The CDR3 is 14 amino acids. Germline CDR1 SGHTA, CDR2 FQGNSA. This specimen was PBMCs from the stem cell graft donor, taken from the stem cell graft. This TCR was recovered from a human donor who donated a stem cell graft to a child with aplastic anemia. This chain joins TRBV7-2 and TRBJ2-1, with TRBD2 as a possible D gene (6 bases). CDR3 sequence reads: CASSRDSVRNEQFF. In DNA form, the CDR3 reads TGTGCCAGCAGCCGGGACTCTGTGAGGAATGAGCAGTTCTTC.